Each of the 31 T cell receptor beta chains below was sequenced from the same sample in a study of blood T cell repertoires in COVID-19. Sequencing was performed with immunoSEQ multiplex PCR; in TCRdb, only in-frame clones are kept and a portion is missing. The sample has hundreds of thousands of clones; 85% to 90% are singletons. Sequencing was performed on peripheral blood. These receptors originate from a man older than 75 with acute or convalescent COVID-19.

This clone was detected only once. The chain uses TRBV7-3 and TRBJ2-1; 8 bases agree with TRBD2. Germline V gene data show CDR1 as SGHTA and CDR2 as FQGTGA. V shed 3 bases and J 6 bases; nucleotides not matched to a gene: 1. CDR3 length: 13 amino acids. The CDR3 nucleotides read TGTGCCAGCAGCTTTGGGACTAGCAATGAGCAGTTCTTC. It is translated as CASSFGTSNEQFF.

This chain connects TRBV12-3 or TRBV12-4 to TRBJ1-2, with 10 bases fitting TRBD1. The CDR3 consists of 13 residues. After removal of 5 bases from V and 7 bases from J, the junction contained 4 bases not matched to a gene. CDR3 DNA sequence: TGTGCCAGCAGTAACCGGACAGGGGGTGGCTACACCTTC. The encoded protein is CASSNRTGGGYTF.

The V call is TRBV4-3, the J call TRBJ2-5, with 11 bases that match TRBD1. The CDR3 length is 15 residues. Germline V gives CDR1 LGHNA, CDR2 YSLEER. The J segment lost 4 bases and the V segment lost 3 bases, leaving 4 bases of the junction unmatched. The CDR3 DNA sequence: TGCGCCAGCAGCCAGGGACAGGGGGAGGGAGAGACCCAGTACTTC. Protein sequence: CASSQGQGEGETQYF.

This clone has only a few counts. V is TRBV9 and J is TRBJ2-1; TRBD2 matches at 7 bases. This CDR3 spans 16 amino acids. Germline V gene data show CDR1 as SGDLS and CDR2 as YYNGEE. V was clipped by 3 bases and J by 2 bases; unmatched bases: 8. This chain's CDR3 is CASSAAGGGAYNEQFF. CDR3 DNA: TGTGCCAGCAGCGCAGCTGGGGGAGGGGCCTACAATGAGCAGTTCTTC.

This clone was seen a handful of times. The chain's CDR3 is CASSIPGENQPQHF. CDR3 sequence (DNA): TGTGCCAGCAGCATTCCAGGGGAAAATCAGCCCCAGCATTTT. This chain joins TRBV7-9 and TRBJ1-5; TRBD1 is a possible D gene (6 bases). Trimming removed 5 bases from V and 4 bases from J, with 12 bases in between. This CDR3 is 14 amino acids long. The germline V gene has CDR1 SEHNR and CDR2 FQNEAQ (reference sequence).

The rearrangement uses TRBV19 and TRBJ1-2; D gene ambiguous. The CDR3 extends over 11 amino acids. Germline CDR1 is LNHDA and CDR2 is SQIVND (reference sequence). Trimming took 5 bases from V and 7 from J, leaving 8 bases between them. The CDR3 bases are TGTGCCAGTAGTCAAAGCCGTGGCTACACCTTC. As protein: CASSQSRGYTF. The full variable domain, with the rest looked up from reference TRBV19 and TRBJ1-2, is DGGITQSPKYLFRKEGQNVTLSCEQNLNHDAMYWYRQDPGQGLRLIYYSQIVNDFQKGDIAEGYSVSREKKESFPLTVTSAQKNPTAFYLCASSQSRGYTFGSGTRLTVV.

The chain couples TRBV5-1 to TRBJ2-1, with 8 bases identical to TRBD2. The CDR3 spans 15 residues. The junction had 7 bases not matched to a gene; V was cut back by 5 bases and J by 3 bases. CDR1 is SGHRS and CDR2 is YFSETQ in the germline V gene. CDR3 protein: CASRSREGLYNEQFF. The DNA of the CDR3 is TGCGCCAGCAGATCTCGGGAGGGCCTCTACAATGAGCAGTTCTTC.

The CDR3 reads CASSLTTDTQYF. CDR3 in DNA: TGTGCCAGCAGCCTTACTACAGATACGCAGTATTTT. V is TRBV5-5 and J is TRBJ2-3; unclear D gene. Trimming left V 4 bases short and J 3 bases short, with 6 bases between. The CDR3 covers 12 residues. Germline V gene data show CDR1 as SGHKS and CDR2 as YYEKEE (reference sequence). Together with reference TRBV5-5 and TRBJ2-3, the CDR3 gives the full variable domain: DAGVTQSPTHLIKTRGQQVTLRCSPISGHKSVSWYQQVLGQGPQFIFQYYEKEERGRGNFPDRFSARQFPNYSSELNVNALLLGDSALYLCASSLTTDTQYFGPGTRLTVL.

V usage is TRBV5-1 and J usage is TRBJ1-2; 9 bases match TRBD1. J gave up 2 bases and V 3 bases, and 5 bases lay outside the gene matches. This CDR3 is built from 15 residues. Germline V gene lookup returns CDR1 SGHRS and CDR2 YFSETQ. In DNA, the CDR3 is TGCGCCAGCAGCTCTGGGGGACAGGGCAACTATGGCTACACCTTC. Encoded protein: CASSSGGQGNYGYTF.

The chain combines TRBV6-6 with TRBJ2-5, with 7 positions matching TRBD1. The CDR3 runs to 16 residues. V was pared by 5 bases and J by 2 bases, with 11 bases of the junction left unmatched. From germline, CDR1 is MNHNY and CDR2 SVGAGI (reference sequence). The CDR3 DNA follows: TGTGCCAGCAGTAACGACCGGGACAGCCAACAAGAGACCCAGTACTTC. It translates to CASSNDRDSQQETQYF.

The chain joins TRBV10-3 to TRBJ1-1, with 8 positions matching TRBD1. V was clipped by 3 bases and J by 0 bases; unmatched bases: 6. CDR3 length equals 16 residues. Germline values: CDR1 ENHRY, CDR2 SYGVKD. The CDR3: CAISDPGQELNTEAFF. The CDR3 DNA follows: TGTGCCATCAGTGACCCGGGACAGGAATTGAACACTGAAGCTTTCTTT.

This clone was counted once. The rearrangement uses TRBV5-1 and TRBJ2-3, with no clear D. V lost 1 base and J 0 bases, leaving 3 bases between the germline ends. There are 13 residues in the CDR3. Germline assignment: CDR1 SGHRS and CDR2 YFSETQ. The CDR3, as DNA: TGCGCCAGCAGCTTGACTAGCACAGATACGCAGTATTTT. This translates into CASSLTSTDTQYF.

In regard to this clone: Other DNA sequences of this sample code for an identical CDR3. V gene TRBV6-2 or TRBV6-3 combines with J gene TRBJ2-1; D ambiguous. The V end was cut by 3 bases, the J end by 0 bases, with 6 bases between. The CDR3 sequence is 14 residues long. Germline loops: CDR1 MNHEY, CDR2 SVGEGT. The CDR3 coding sequence is TGTGCCAGCAGTTATCTTAGCTCCTACAATGAGCAGTTCTTC. This sequence encodes CASSYLSSYNEQFF.

The chain employs TRBV5-1 and TRBJ1-2; TRBD1 is a possible D gene (5 bases). The CDR3 extends over 15 amino acids. Trimming cost V 0 bases and J 1 base, with 10 bases left between them. From germline, CDR1 is SGHRS and CDR2 YFSETQ. This chain's CDR3 is CASSLATGFNYGYTF. CDR3 in DNA: TGCGCCAGCAGCTTGGCAACAGGATTTAACTATGGCTACACCTTC.

Here the CDR3 reads CASKNRLTEAFF. CDR3 nucleotide sequence: TGTGCCAGCAAGAACAGGTTAACTGAAGCTTTCTTT. J is TRBJ1-1 and V is TRBV6-5, with a weak D call TRBD1 (5 bases). With 7 bases removed from V and 5 bases from J, the gap between germline ends came to 11 bases. Germline CDR1 is MNHEY and CDR2 is SVGAGI. CDR3 length equals 12 residues.

The genes are TRBV7-9 and TRBJ2-2; D is undetermined. The V end was cut by 2 bases, the J end by 7 bases, with 11 bases between. The CDR3 is made up of 14 amino acids. Per the germline V gene, CDR1 is SEHNR and CDR2 is FQNEAQ (reference sequence). In nucleotides, the CDR3 is TGTGCCAGCAGCTTATCAGGTTCCAACGGGGAGCTGTTTTTT. It encodes CASSLSGSNGELFF.

The chain carries TRBV6-2 or TRBV6-3 and TRBJ1-5, with a tentative D call TRBD1 (5 bases). The germline V gene encodes CDR1 MNHEY and CDR2 SVGEGT. The CDR3 has 16 residues. The V gene lost 5 bases and the J gene lost 3 bases, with 17 bases spanning the gap. CDR3 protein: CASSVSRGSNNQPQHF. DNA of the CDR3: TGTGCCAGCAGTGTCTCACGGGGGTCGAACAATCAGCCCCAGCATTTT.

The genes are TRBV7-9 and TRBJ2-7; the match to TRBD1 covers 11 bases. The junction had 7 bases not matched to a gene; V was cut back by 4 bases and J by 5 bases. Germline CDR1 and CDR2: SEHNR and FQNEAQ (reference sequence). This CDR3 is built from 15 residues. CDR3 amino acids: CASSSYWTGGNEQYF. CDR3 bases: TGTGCCAGCAGCTCTTATTGGACAGGGGGCAACGAGCAGTACTTC. The variable domain in full, with the rest retrieved from reference TRBV7-9 and TRBJ2-7, is DTGVSQNPRHKITKRGQNVTFRCDPISEHNRLYWYRQTLGQGPEFLTYFQNEAQLEKSRLLSDRFSAERPKGSFSTLEIQRTEQGDSAMYLCASSSYWTGGNEQYFGPGTRLTVT.

The V and J genes are TRBV5-6 and TRBJ1-2; possible D gene TRBD1, 5 bases. The CDR3 runs 13 residues. The germline gives CDR1 SGHDT, CDR2 YYEEEE. Trimming cost V 5 bases and J 4 bases, with 12 bases left between them. The CDR3 nucleotides read TGTGCCAGCAGTTCACTGGGGGGCTATGGCTACACCTTC. Translated: CASSSLGGYGYTF.

The chain uses TRBV5-1 and TRBJ2-1; tentatively, D is TRBD2 (7 bases). Per the germline V gene, CDR1 is SGHRS and CDR2 is YFSETQ. This CDR3 comprises 19 residues. V was trimmed by 4 bases and J by 0 bases, leaving 23 bases between them. The CDR3 here is CASSQRGGGGLSSYNEQFF. CDR3 nucleotide sequence: TGCGCCAGCAGCCAGCGGGGTGGGGGCGGGCTGAGCTCCTACAATGAGCAGTTCTTC.

DNA for the CDR3: TGTGCCAGCAGTGGCCGGGACAGACGCTCCTACGAGCAGTACTTC. This encodes CASSGRDRRSYEQYF. The chain is built from TRBV2 and TRBJ2-7; 7 bases are shared with TRBD1. The V gene end was trimmed by 4 bases and the J gene end by 0 bases; junction bases not matched to a gene: 6. Looked up from germline, CDR1 is SNHLY and CDR2 is FYNNEI. This CDR3 contains 15 residues.

This chain links TRBV6-5 with TRBJ2-7; 11 bases match TRBD1. The germline V gene has CDR1 MNHEY and CDR2 SVGAGI. V lost 7 bases and J lost 5; bases outside the gene matches: 10. The CDR3 extends over 15 amino acids. CDR3 nucleotides: TGTGCCAGCAAGATCGGGGACAGGGGGGTCAACGAGCAGTACTTC. It is translated as CASKIGDRGVNEQYF.

The chain recombines TRBV13 with TRBJ2-7; possible D gene TRBD2, 6 bases. Looked up from germline, CDR1 is PRHDT and CDR2 is FYEKMQ (reference sequence). The germline V and J ends were trimmed by 2 bases and 7 bases, with 12 bases remaining between them. CDR3 length: 13 amino acids. The chain's CDR3 is CASSLYQAGEQYF. CDR3 nucleotide sequence: TGTGCCAGCAGCTTATATCAGGCGGGAGAGCAGTACTTC.

The V gene is TRBV14, the J gene TRBJ1-2; D gene uncertain. The germline CDR1 and CDR2 sequences are SGHDN and FVKESK. The CDR3 covers 13 residues. Trimming took off 2 bases at V and 7 bases at J, with 11 bases between the two ends. This chain's CDR3 is CASSQREVGGYTF. CDR3 DNA sequence: TGTGCCAGCAGCCAAAGAGAGGTCGGTGGCTACACCTTC. Full variable domain (remainder filled in from reference TRBV14 and TRBJ1-2): EAGVTQFPSHSVIEKGQTVTLRCDPISGHDNLYWYRRVMGKEIKFLLHFVKESKQDESGMPNNRFLAERTGGTYSTLKVQPAELEDSGVYFCASSQREVGGYTFGSGTRLTVV.

The gene calls are TRBV5-1 and TRBJ2-5, with 7 bases matching TRBD2. Germline trimming cut 6 bases from V and 0 bases from J; bases unmatched to any gene: 8. The CDR3 is 15 residues long. CDR1 is SGHRS and CDR2 is YFSETQ in the germline V gene. The CDR3 protein is CASNGGGANQETQYF. For the CDR3, the DNA is TGCGCCAGCAATGGGGGGGGAGCCAACCAAGAGACCCAGTACTTC.

CDR3 sequence: CASSATGTETQYF. DNA for the CDR3: TGTGCCAGTAGTGCGACAGGCACAGAGACCCAGTACTTC. The rearrangement joins TRBV19 to TRBJ2-5, with a tentative D call TRBD1 (6 bases). The CDR3 sequence is 13 residues long. Deletions cut 5 bases from V and 4 bases from J, with 11 bases between. In germline, CDR1 is LNHDA, CDR2 SQIVND (reference sequence).

This clone was found a few times. This chain joins TRBV3-1 (or the pseudogene TRBV3-2) and TRBJ1-5; unclear D gene. Germline values: CDR1 LGHDT, CDR2 YNNKEL (reference sequence). CDR3 length: 14 amino acids. V gave up 0 bases and J gave up 5 bases, with 8 bases separating them. The CDR3 sequence is CASSQDRQHQPQHF. The CDR3 bases are TGTGCCAGCAGCCAAGACAGACAACATCAGCCCCAGCATTTT.

The V and J genes are TRBV6-5 and TRBJ1-4; 10 bases are shared with TRBD1. The J segment lost 6 bases and the V segment lost 6 bases, leaving 4 bases of the junction unmatched. The CDR3 length is 14 residues. Germline V CDR1 and CDR2: MNHEY, SVGAGI. The CDR3 loop reads CASRSTGGDEKLFF. DNA for the CDR3: TGTGCCAGCAGGTCGACAGGGGGCGATGAAAAACTGTTTTTT.

The chain uses TRBV7-9 and TRBJ1-3; 7 nucleotides match TRBD1. V lost 2 bases and J lost 3; bases outside the gene matches: 7. The CDR3 is 16 residues long. Germline-derived CDR1 and CDR2 are SEHNR and FQNEAQ (reference sequence). For the CDR3, the DNA is TGTGCCAGCAGCTTAAGACAGGGTGTGAGTGGAAACACCATATATTTT. This codes for CASSLRQGVSGNTIYF.

The chain uses TRBV6-5 and TRBJ2-7; 7 bases line up with TRBD2. Germline V gene data show CDR1 as MNHEY and CDR2 as SVGAGI. The J segment lost 3 bases and the V segment lost 7 bases, leaving 6 bases of the junction unmatched. The CDR3 contains 13 residues. The chain's CDR3 is CASNGAGVYEQYF. As DNA, the CDR3 is TGTGCCAGCAATGGGGCGGGAGTCTACGAGCAGTACTTC.

The rearrangement joins TRBV7-2 to TRBJ1-2, with 8 bases aligning to TRBD1. V dropped 6 bases and J dropped 3; count of bases not matched to a gene: 6. The germline gives CDR1 SGHTA, CDR2 FQGNSA. CDR3 size: 14 residues. CDR3 DNA: TGTGCCAGCAGGGGACAGGTGCACGACTATGGCTACACCTTC. Translation: CASRGQVHDYGYTF. The full variable domain, rest sourced from reference TRBV7-2 and TRBJ1-2, is GAGVSQSPSNKVTEKGKDVELRCDPISGHTALYWYRQSLGQGLEFLIYFQGNSAPDKSGLPSDRFSAERTGGSVSTLTIQRTQQEDSAVYLCASRGQVHDYGYTFGSGTRLTVV.